Listed below are T cell receptor beta chains from one sample, sequenced in a study of human T cells and chemical hapten exposure. Each CDR3 protein gets one entry after TCRdb re-called the RACE reads with MiXCR. The repertoire includes 60,000 to 75,000 distinct CDR3 sequences, around 6.6% of them detected once, and 1.5% to 2% sits in the top ten. Specimen: whole blood, collected in connection with sensitization to the hapten diphenylcyclopropenone (DPC). The receptor set was obtained from a young woman with alopecia areata. Some clones in this sample may be carry-over from other donors' samples. CDR3s include the opening cysteine and the closing phenylalanine or tryptophan. D genes are given only for firm matches. Only part of the rows carry a size: once, few, many, or a class if the clone is expanded.

clone_size d_call j_call v_call cdr3_aa cdr3_nt
many TRBD1 TRBJ2-1 TRBV7-3 CASSQTPRTGGEQFF TGTGCCAGCAGCCAAACCCCACGGACAGGGGGTGAGCAGTTCTTC
- TRBD1 TRBJ1-5 TRBV7-2 CASSWDRGGNQPQHF TGTGCCAGCAGCTGGGACAGGGGAGGCAATCAGCCCCAGCATTTT
- - TRBJ1-6 TRBV5-6 CASSLAGPSPLHF TGTGCCAGCAGCTTGGCGGGTCCATCACCCCTCCACTTT
- - TRBJ1-1 TRBV19 CASRKQGPTMNTEAFF TGTGCCAGTAGGAAACAGGGCCCGACAATGAACACTGAAGCTTTCTTT
many TRBD2 TRBJ2-3 TRBV7-9 CASSFSTSEDTQYF TGTGCCAGCAGCTTCAGCACTAGCGAAGATACGCAGTATTTT
- - TRBJ1-1 TRBV7-8 CATRPPMDTEAFF TGTGCCACCAGACCCCCGATGGACACTGAAGCTTTCTTT
many TRBD1 TRBJ2-3 TRBV30 CAWSRTGIMSTDTQYF TGTGCCTGGAGTCGGACAGGGATAATGAGCACAGATACGCAGTATTTT
few - TRBJ2-1 TRBV29-1 CSWALTLYNEQFF TGCAGTTGGGCTCTGACTCTTTACAATGAGCAGTTCTTC
many - TRBJ2-2 TRBV20-1 CSARGGGTGELFF TGCAGTGCTCGTGGAGGGGGCACCGGGGAGCTGTTTTTT
few - TRBJ1-1 TRBV6-5 CASSYSGGHLNTEAFF TGTGCCAGCAGTTATTCCGGGGGACACCTGAACACTGAAGCTTTCTTT
many TRBD1 TRBJ1-2 TRBV12-3/TRBV12-4 CASSSWTGAGGYTF TGTGCCAGCAGTTCATGGACAGGGGCGGGCGGCTACACCTTC
few TRBD1 TRBJ1-1 TRBV9 CASSVATGTGVMNTEAFF TGTGCCAGCAGCGTCGCTACCGGGACAGGGGTGATGAACACTGAAGCTTTCTTT
few - TRBJ1-6 TRBV28 CASRRGNSPLHF TGTGCCAGCAGGAGAGGGAATTCACCCCTCCACTTT
- - TRBJ1-4 TRBV10-3 CAISEEQAEEKLFF TGTGCCATCAGTGAGGAGCAGGCGGAGGAAAAACTGTTTTTT
many TRBD2 TRBJ2-1 TRBV2 CASSEPAGAYNEQFF TGTGCCAGCAGTGAACCTGCGGGGGCCTACAATGAGCAGTTCTTC
many - TRBJ2-2 TRBV7-9 CASSLAVSNTGELFF TGTGCCAGCAGCCTGGCGGTGTCTAACACCGGGGAGCTGTTTTTT
- TRBD1 TRBJ2-5 TRBV6-5 CASSLLDRAKGETQYF TGTGCCAGCAGTCTCCTCGACAGGGCCAAGGGGGAGACCCAGTACTTC
many TRBD1 TRBJ1-6 TRBV27 CASSTDRDNSPLHF TGTGCCAGCAGCACTGACAGGGATAATTCACCCCTCCACTTT
many - TRBJ1-1 TRBV9 CASSVGSNTEAFF TGTGCCAGCAGCGTAGGCAGTAACACTGAAGCTTTCTTT
many - TRBJ2-2 TRBV3-1 CASSQNTGELFF TGTGCCAGCAGCCAAAACACCGGGGAGCTGTTTTTT
many TRBD1 TRBJ1-6 TRBV27 CATLAGDRGSPLHF TGTGCCACCCTAGCTGGGGACAGGGGGTCACCCCTCCACTTT
many TRBD1 TRBJ1-4 TRBV12-3/TRBV12-4 CASREQGAGEKLFF TGTGCCAGCAGAGAACAGGGGGCAGGGGAAAAACTGTTTTTT
few - TRBJ2-1 TRBV30 CAWSIPPHEQFF TGTGCCTGGAGTATCCCCCCCCATGAGCAGTTCTTC
few - TRBJ1-3 TRBV6-5 CASSRRDSGNTIYF TGTGCCAGCTCCCGACGGGACTCTGGAAACACCATATATTTT
many - TRBJ2-1 TRBV6-6 CASRPTRVYNEQFF TGTGCCAGCAGGCCCACCAGAGTCTACAATGAGCAGTTCTTC
many - TRBJ2-7 TRBV4-2 CASSQEKGRGTYEQYF TGTGCCAGCAGCCAAGAAAAAGGACGGGGGACCTACGAGCAGTACTTC
- - TRBJ2-2 TRBV12-3/TRBV12-4 CASSLAEGVNTGELFF TGTGCCAGCAGTTTAGCAGAGGGGGTTAACACCGGGGAGCTGTTTTTT
- - TRBJ1-3 TRBV7-2 CASSVFQGADTIYF TGTGCCAGCAGCGTATTCCAGGGCGCGGACACCATATATTTT